This T cell receptor (beta chain) was identified during a study of radiotherapy plus CTLA-4 blockade in lung cancer. Overall study: For 18% of patients, objective responses occurred, and approximately 30% had disease control.

Points from the study as a whole: Early clone dynamics of blood T cells, plus interferon-beta, reportedly predicted response best.

Sequencing was performed with immunoSEQ multiplex PCR; in TCRdb, only in-frame clones are kept and a portion is missing. The sample lists roughly 98,000 clones, roughly four fifths occurring once. The CDR3 runs to 13 residues. Trimming took 3 bases from V and 5 from J, leaving 10 bases between them. In germline, CDR1 is SGHTA, CDR2 FQGNSA. A note on this clone: The antigen remains undetermined.

Sequenced here: peripheral blood, sampled from a patient treated with radiotherapy plus ipilimumab. The gene calls are TRBV7-2 and TRBJ2-5; D not certain. This TCR came from a human donor with non-small cell lung cancer who had a partial response to radiotherapy plus ipilimumab. The CDR3 is CASSFLEAETQYF. DNA of the CDR3: TGTGCCAGCAGCTTTCTCGAGGCTGAGACCCAGTACTTC.